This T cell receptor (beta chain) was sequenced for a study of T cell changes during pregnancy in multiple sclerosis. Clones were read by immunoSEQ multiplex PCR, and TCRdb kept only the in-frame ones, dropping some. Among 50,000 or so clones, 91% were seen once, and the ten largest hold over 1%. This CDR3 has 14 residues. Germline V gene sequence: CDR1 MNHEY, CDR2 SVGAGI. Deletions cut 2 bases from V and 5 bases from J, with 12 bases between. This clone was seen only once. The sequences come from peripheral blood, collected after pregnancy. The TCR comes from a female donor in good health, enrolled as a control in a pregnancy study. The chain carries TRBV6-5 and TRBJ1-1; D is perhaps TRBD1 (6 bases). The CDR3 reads CASSYGQSRTEAFF. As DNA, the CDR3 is TGTGCCAGCAGTTACGGACAGTCGAGGACTGAAGCTTTCTTT.